The clone carrying this T cell receptor beta chain has just a few counts. TCRdb redid the calling of the 5' RACE reads with MiXCR, one entry per CDR3 protein. The data hold about 500,000 distinct CDR3 sequences, with 17% observed a single time. The sample belongs to a study of T cells after yellow fever vaccination. The CDR3 extends over 16 amino acids. Germline loops: CDR1 SGHAT, CDR2 FQNNGV. V was clipped by 7 bases and J by 4 bases, with 20 bases between them. V usage is TRBV11-2 and J usage is TRBJ2-4; D possibly matches TRBD1 or TRBD2 (5 bases each). The origin of this receptor is a man aged 18 to 29 who received the YFV17D yellow fever vaccine. The sample consisted of PBMCs, taken 5 days after the first yellow fever vaccination. CDR3: CASTPALGTLKNIQYF. DNA of the CDR3: TGTGCCAGCACCCCAGCCCTAGGGACGCTTAAAAACATTCAGTACTTC. The full variable domain, with the rest looked up from reference TRBV11-2 and TRBJ2-4, is EAGVAQSPRYKIIEKRQSVAFWCNPISGHATLYWYQQILGQGPKLLIQFQNNGVVDDSQLPKDRFSAERLKGVDSTLKIQPAKLEDSAVYLCASTPALGTLKNIQYFGAGTRLSVL.